This TCR beta chain was retrieved from a study of cytomegalovirus exposure and HLA in healthy donors. Whole-study results and caveats: Later genetic work tied a missense DCLRE1C variant to beta-chain V and J trimming. Data from an earlier analysis indicated that most TCR beta V segments were productive either about 87% or about 30% of the time.

As for this clone: What it recognizes is unknown.

This CDR3 spans 14 amino acids. Losses at the gene ends were 2 bases for V and 8 bases for J; bases not matched to a gene: 8. Germline V gene sequence: CDR1 SGHRS, CDR2 YFSETQ. A multiplex PCR was run with 60 Vbeta primers and 13 Jbeta primers. Only in-frame clones appear in the TCRdb table, and some are missing; sequencing was by immunoSEQ multiplex PCR. The repertoire holds 99,000 or so clones, roughly 80% seen once, with approximately 1.5% in the top ten. Sequencing input: PBMCs. This chain links TRBV5-1 with TRBJ1-2, with TRBD1 identical over 8 bases. The sequence came from a woman between 40 and 55 years old in good health and CMV-seronegative. CDR3 residues: CASSFPGQASGYTF. The CDR3 DNA sequence: TGCGCCAGCAGCTTTCCGGGACAGGCAAGCGGCTACACCTTC.